Sequencing of this T cell receptor (beta chain) was carried out in a study of T cells in Graves' hyperthyroidism and ophthalmopathy. Findings of the study overall: Within blood appeared most thyroid clonotypes that had expanded above 0.001.

This clonotype was seen a handful of times. What it binds is not known. RNA transcripts served as the template for amplifying TCR beta CDR3 regions. In the first-round RT-PCR of the TCR CDR3, the HTBI primer set was used. TCRdb re-derived calls from the multiplex PCR reads in MiXCR, one entry per CDR3 protein. The sample shows 550,000 to 700,000 distinct CDR3 sequences, 40% to 55% of them seen only once. The CDR3 consists of 14 residues. CDR1 SQVTM and CDR2 ANQGSEA come from the germline V gene. V lost 0 bases to trimming and J lost 4 bases, with 13 bases between them. This sequence originates from an adult woman with Graves' disease, either hyperthyroidism or ophthalmopathy (not recorded which). The J gene is TRBJ2-7, the V gene TRBV29-1, with D perhaps TRBD1 (5 bases). The sequenced sample was peripheral blood or thyroid tissue (not recorded which). The CDR3 here is CSVEDRAGKYEQYF. The CDR3 DNA is TGCAGCGTTGAAGATAGGGCAGGGAAATACGAGCAGTACTTC.